These 5 T cell receptor beta chains were sequenced from one sample in a study of blood T cell repertoires in COVID-19. TCRdb's copy holds only in-frame clones and misses some; the assay was immunoSEQ multiplex PCR. The top ten hold about 11% of the sample, which has roughly 160,000 clones, 82% seen once. Sequenced: peripheral blood. The receptors come from a woman at least 80 years old with active or convalescent COVID-19.

This clone appeared a single time. The V and J genes are TRBV12-3 or TRBV12-4 and TRBJ2-7; D remains unclear. Trimming left V 0 bases short and J 4 bases short, with 4 bases between. This CDR3 spans 12 amino acids. The CDR3 DNA is TGTGCCAGCAGTTTAGCGGAGTACGAGCAGTACTTC. Its protein product is CASSLAEYEQYF.

The chain recombines TRBV9 with TRBJ2-1; tentatively, D is TRBD1 (6 bases). The CDR3 extends over 14 amino acids. The ends were cut back, 0 bases at V and 6 bases at J, with 10 bases in the middle. Per the germline V gene, CDR1 is SGDLS and CDR2 is YYNGEE. The CDR3 bases are TGTGCCAGCAGCGTAGCGGTCAGGGGCAATGAGCAGTTCTTC. Translated, it gives CASSVAVRGNEQFF.

The DNA of the CDR3 is TGTGCCAGCAGCTTATTCGGGACAGGGGACAAAGAGACCCAGTACTTC. As protein: CASSLFGTGDKETQYF. This rearrangement joins TRBV7-3 to TRBJ2-5, with 10 bases identical to TRBD1. With 2 bases clipped from V and 3 bases from J, the junction kept 6 bases outside the gene matches. Germline V gene sequence: CDR1 SGHTA, CDR2 FQGTGA. CDR3 size: 16 residues.

This chain uses TRBV6-5 with TRBJ2-7; TRBD2 is a possible D gene (7 bases). This CDR3 contains 15 residues. CDR1 is MNHEY, CDR2 SVGAGI, per germline. The V and J ends lost 2 bases and 0 bases respectively, with 11 bases between them. CDR3 DNA: TGTGCCAGCAGTTACAGGGGGGGGAGCTCCTACGAGCAGTACTTC. Translation gives CASSYRGGSSYEQYF.

This clone showed up just once. The J gene is TRBJ2-1, the V gene TRBV2; 9 nucleotides line up with TRBD2. V gave up 7 bases and J gave up 8 bases; unmatched junction bases: 3. From germline, CDR1 is SNHLY and CDR2 FYNNEI. The CDR3 covers 12 residues. The CDR3 DNA reads TGTGCCAGCACCGGCGGGAGGGATGAGCAGTTCTTC. Encoded protein: CASTGGRDEQFF.